The source of this T cell receptor (beta chain) is a study of read filtering for tumor transcriptome and immune sequencing. Study-wide context: Mean patient age was roughly 66 years, range roughly 40 to 80; approximately 17 male, over twelve female.

There are many counts of this clonotype. Its antigen is as yet unknown. This CDR3 has 13 amino acids. The V gene's germline CDR1 is DFQATT and CDR2 SNEGSKA (reference sequence). V trimming: 7 bases; J trimming: 0 bases; junction bases outside the gene matches: 5. The study's findings and limits: Compared with RNA-seq, IR-seq gave much higher clonotype depth and reliability. Dropping single-read clonotypes raised IR-seq and RNA-seq shared-clonotype correlation.

This library used roughly 400 ng RNA and molecular barcoded adaptors spanning alpha/delta and beta/gamma chains. Each CDR3 protein is one row after TCRdb ran MiXCR on the reads. The sample shows 60,000 to 80,000 distinct CDR3 sequences, roughly 13% of them seen only once. Material: a population of CD138-negative cells sorted from bone marrow. V is TRBV20-1 and J is TRBJ2-7, with 8 positions matching TRBD1. The sequence derives from a donor aged 40 or older with multiple myeloma. In DNA, the CDR3 is TGCAGTGGATTGGGACAGGCCTCCTACGAGCAGTACTTC. It encodes CSGLGQASYEQYF.